The rows below give T cell receptor beta chains drawn from one sample of a study of OX40 agonist ivuxolimab in advanced cancers. Assay used: immunoSEQ multiplex PCR; TCRdb lists only in-frame clones, some missing. The table has 95,000 to 150,000 clones, around 93% seen once; the top ten hold more than 0.15%. The source was CD4+ or CD8+ T cells sorted from blood, collected in a trial of the OX40 agonist ivuxolimab. The receptors were gathered from an adult with an advanced solid tumor such as melanoma, head and neck, liver or kidney cancer. Each CDR3 is given with its conserved first and last residue. A D gene is named only where the DNA matches it firmly. Size is omitted from some rows. Given values are once, few, many or a class for expanded clones.

j_call clone_size d_call v_call cdr3_nt cdr3_aa
TRBJ2-7 . TRBD1 TRBV6-1 TGTGCCAGCAGTCCCAGGACAGGGGCCGACGAGCAGTACTTC CASSPRTGADEQYF
TRBJ2-3 . . TRBV18 TGTGCCAGCTCACCAGGAGTCACAGATACGCAGTATTTT CASSPGVTDTQYF
TRBJ2-7 . . TRBV28 TGTGCCAGCAGGGGAGAACTAGCATACGAGCAGTACTTC CASRGELAYEQYF
TRBJ1-1 . TRBD1 TRBV18 TGTGCCAGCTCACACCCGACAGGGAAAGCTTTCTTT CASSHPTGKAFF
TRBJ1-1 . TRBD1 TRBV10-3 TGTGCCACCCAGGGGGATATCACTGAAGCTTTCTTT CATQGDITEAFF
TRBJ1-6 . . TRBV14 TGTGCCAGCAGCCAACACAACCGTAATTCACCCCTCCACTTT CASSQHNRNSPLHF
TRBJ2-1 . . TRBV5-1 TGCGCCAGCAGCTTGAGGTTACGTCGGAACTACAATGAGCAGTTCTTC CASSLRLRRNYNEQFF
TRBJ1-5 once TRBD1 TRBV28 TGTGCCAGCAGTTCCCAACGTCCCGGGACAGGTTTCGTCAATCAGCCCCAGCATTTT CASSSQRPGTGFVNQPQHF
TRBJ2-2 . TRBD1 TRBV19 TGTGCCAGTAGTCCCGGGACAGGGCCCGGGGAGCTGTTTTTT CASSPGTGPGELFF
TRBJ2-1 . TRBD1 TRBV7-3 TGTGCCAGCAGCTCGACCCTCCGGGACAGGGGCTCCTACAATGAGCAGTTCTTC CASSSTLRDRGSYNEQFF
TRBJ1-1 . . TRBV28 TGTGCCAGCAGCCTGCCCCAGTCTGAAGCTTTCTTT CASSLPQSEAFF
TRBJ2-2 . TRBD1 TRBV19 TGTGCCAGTAGTATGGGACAGGGCAACACCGGGGAGCTGTTTTTT CASSMGQGNTGELFF
TRBJ1-2 . . TRBV5-8 TGTGCCAGCAGCTTGGCCGCGGCCCCAAGGGGGTTTGGCTACACCTTC CASSLAAAPRGFGYTF
TRBJ2-7 . . TRBV9 TGTGCCAGCAGCGTAGGGAGGGGTCCCCCCTACGAGCAGTACTTC CASSVGRGPPYEQYF
TRBJ2-7 . . TRBV19 TGTGCCAGTAGTGTCACCGGGTCCGCGGGCGAGCAGTACTTC CASSVTGSAGEQYF
TRBJ1-2 . . TRBV7-2 TGTGCCAGCAGCTTAGCGACAACGGGGGGCTACACCTTC CASSLATTGGYTF
TRBJ2-3 . TRBD2 TRBV7-2 TGTGCCAGCAGCGCTAGCGGGGGGGCAGCAGATACGCAGTATTTT CASSASGGAADTQYF
TRBJ2-2 . . TRBV28 TGTGCCAGCAGTTTAAGGGGTCCCGGGGAGCTGTTTTTT CASSLRGPGELFF
TRBJ1-2 . . TRBV9 TGTGCCAGCAGCGTGGAGGGGGGCTATGGCTACACCTTC CASSVEGGYGYTF
TRBJ2-7 . . TRBV18 TGTGCCAGCTCACCAAATGGCTACGAGCAGTACTTC CASSPNGYEQYF
TRBJ2-2 . TRBD1 TRBV6-5 TGTGCCAGCAGTAAACGGACAGGGACCGGGGAGCTGTTTTTT CASSKRTGTGELFF
TRBJ2-7 . TRBD1 TRBV6-1 TGTGCCAGCAGGCTCCGGACAGGGGCCTACGAGCAGTACTTC CASRLRTGAYEQYF
TRBJ1-3 . . TRBV9 TGTGCCAGCAGCGTAGCCCCCAGCTCTGGAAACACCATATATTTT CASSVAPSSGNTIYF
TRBJ1-4 . . TRBV5-1 TGCGCCAGCAGCGAAAGAAGGGACGAAAAACTGTTTTTT CASSERRDEKLFF
TRBJ2-3 . TRBD2 TRBV5-1 TGCGCCAGCAGCTCGCCACCGGGACTAGCGGGAGGGGGTGGCACAGATACGCAGTATTTT CASSSPPGLAGGGGTDTQYF